These 27 T cell receptor beta chains were sequenced from one sample in a study of early T cells in non-severe SARS-CoV-2 infection. TCRdb reanalysed the 5' RACE reads using MiXCR and keeps one entry per CDR3 protein. This table holds 90,000 to 130,000 distinct CDR3 sequences, 9.5% to 13% found once. The material sequenced was whole blood. The origin of the receptors is an adult who was a healthcare worker with PCR-confirmed SARS-CoV-2 infection or an uninfected control (not recorded which).

The gene calls are TRBV11-2 and TRBJ2-7; D may be TRBD2 (6 bases). The germline V gene has CDR1 SGHAT and CDR2 FQNNGV. Trimming took off 5 bases at V and 2 bases at J, with 13 bases between the two ends. The CDR3 has 14 amino acids. The CDR3 DNA sequence: TGTGCCAGCAGCGGGGGACTGACACCCTACGAGCAGTACTTC. Translating it yields CASSGGLTPYEQYF. The full variable domain, its missing parts supplied by reference TRBV11-2 and TRBJ2-7, is EAGVAQSPRYKIIEKRQSVAFWCNPISGHATLYWYQQILGQGPKLLIQFQNNGVVDDSQLPKDRFSAERLKGVDSTLKIQPAKLEDSAVYLCASSGGLTPYEQYFGPGTRLTVT.

This clonotype was seen only a few times. V usage is TRBV20-1 and J usage is TRBJ2-1, with TRBD2 matching over 14 bases. CDR3 length: 19 residues. V dropped 4 bases and J dropped 7; count of bases not matched to a gene: 18. Germline lookup yields CDR1 DFQATT and CDR2 SNEGSKA (reference sequence). The CDR3 reads CSATSTGRLAGGPTNEQFF. Here the CDR3 DNA reads TGCAGTGCTACTTCGACGGGTAGACTAGCGGGAGGGCCAACGAATGAGCAGTTCTTC.

The V call is TRBV29-1, the J call TRBJ2-3; weak D call: TRBD2 (6 bases). The CDR3 contains 14 residues. Deletions cut 4 bases from V and 0 bases from J, with 11 bases between. The germline V gene has CDR1 SQVTM and CDR2 ANQGSEA. This CDR3 is CSVAEGASTDTQYF. The CDR3 DNA follows: TGCAGCGTTGCGGAGGGAGCTAGCACAGATACGCAGTATTTT.

This clonotype was picked up many times. The chain couples TRBV7-3 to TRBJ2-2, with D perhaps TRBD2 (6 bases). Trimming removed 7 bases from V and 4 bases from J, with 10 bases in between. CDR1 is SGHTA and CDR2 is FQGTGA in the germline V gene. The CDR3 has 13 amino acids. The CDR3 here is CASKGTRTGELFF. CDR3 sequence (DNA): TGTGCCAGCAAAGGGACTCGCACCGGGGAGCTGTTTTTT.

This clonotype was picked up many times. The chain employs TRBV6-1 and TRBJ2-1; D is unresolved. The CDR3 extends over 15 amino acids. Trimming cost V 9 bases and J 0 bases, with 15 bases left between them. Germline V gene lookup returns CDR1 MNHNS and CDR2 SASEGT. DNA for the CDR3: TGTGCCAGTCGTATCGACCGGAGCTCCTACAATGAGCAGTTCTTC. This encodes CASRIDRSSYNEQFF.

This clonotype has a handful of counts. CDR3 sequence: CASSQDVGQEASYNSPLHF. CDR3 in DNA: TGCGCCAGCAGCCAAGATGTAGGACAGGAGGCCTCCTATAATTCACCCCTCCACTTT. The V and J genes are TRBV4-1 and TRBJ1-6; 7 nucleotides line up with TRBD1. This CDR3 contains 19 residues. V was clipped by 0 bases and J by 0 bases; unmatched bases: 8. Germline V gene lookup returns CDR1 MGHRA and CDR2 YSYEKL.

The rearrangement uses TRBV28 and TRBJ2-5, with D perhaps matching TRBD1 (5 bases). V was cut by 5 bases and J by 1 base, with 14 bases left in between. The CDR3 totals 15 residues. The V gene's germline CDR1 is MDHEN and CDR2 SYDVKM. CDR3 amino acids: CASSPGHPLQETQYF. Written as DNA, the CDR3 is TGTGCCAGCAGTCCCGGACATCCACTCCAAGAGACCCAGTACTTC.

The V call is TRBV20-1, the J call TRBJ2-5; maybe TRBD2 (5 bases). The CDR3 runs to 13 residues. Trimming cost V 6 bases and J 2 bases, with 13 bases left between them. Germline V gene data show CDR1 as DFQATT and CDR2 as SNEGSKA (reference sequence). The CDR3 DNA sequence: TGCAGTGCCCCGAGGGAATCACAAGAGACCCAGTACTTC. As protein: CSAPRESQETQYF.

V and J are TRBV23-1 and TRBJ2-6; D not certain. TRBV23-1 is assigned to the ORF class and has an uncertain function. CDR3 length: 13 residues. V shed 0 bases and J shed 11 bases, with 8 bases lying between them. CDR3 nucleotide sequence: TGCGCCAGCAGTCAATCGCCGCTGGACGTCCTGACTTTC. This codes for CASSQSPLDVLTF.

In this sample, this clonotype turned up many times. The rearrangement joins TRBV13 to TRBJ1-1; 8 nucleotides align to TRBD1. The CDR3 spans 12 residues. V was pared by 5 bases and J by 6 bases, with 2 bases of the junction left unmatched. CDR1 is PRHDT, CDR2 FYEKMQ, per germline (reference sequence). The CDR3: CASSATGAEAFF. The DNA for the CDR3 is TGTGCCAGCAGCGCGACAGGGGCTGAAGCTTTCTTT.

This clonotype was detected many times. The chain couples TRBV5-1 to TRBJ2-1; 9 nucleotides line up with TRBD2. V dropped 0 bases and J dropped 5; count of bases not matched to a gene: 6. This CDR3 is 16 amino acids long. The germline V gene has CDR1 SGHRS and CDR2 YFSETQ. This chain's CDR3 is CASSLGGIAGDNEQFF. CDR3 bases: TGCGCCAGCAGCTTGGGAGGGATAGCGGGAGACAATGAGCAGTTCTTC.

The rearrangement joins TRBV10-1 to TRBJ2-2; D uncertain. This CDR3 is 13 amino acids long. Looked up from germline, CDR1 is WNHNN and CDR2 is SYGVQD (reference sequence). The V gene lost 1 base and the J gene lost 8 bases, with 8 bases spanning the gap. The CDR3 DNA sequence: TGCGCCAGCAGTGAGTTTGGCGAAGGGGAGCTGTTTTTT. Translating it yields CASSEFGEGELFF.

This clonotype was counted only a few times. The chain links TRBV12-3 or TRBV12-4 to TRBJ2-4; D remains ambiguous. This CDR3 is 13 amino acids long. V lost 3 bases, J lost 7 bases, and 10 bases lay in between. The CDR3: CASSLGVRNIQYF. In DNA, the CDR3 is TGTGCCAGCAGTTTGGGTGTCCGGAACATTCAGTACTTC.

J is TRBJ2-1 and V is TRBV7-9, with D possibly matching TRBD1 (5 bases). The CDR3 contains 15 residues. V shed 5 bases and J shed 9 bases, with 20 bases lying between them. Germline V CDR1 and CDR2: SEHNR, FQNEAQ (reference sequence). The CDR3 loop reads CASSGPGPKRGEQFF. The CDR3 DNA is TGTGCCAGCAGCGGGCCCGGGCCCAAAAGGGGTGAGCAGTTCTTC.

V usage is TRBV28 and J usage is TRBJ2-7; D call uncertain. CDR1 and CDR2 from the germline V gene are MDHEN and SYDVKM. The CDR3 consists of 15 residues. V dropped 1 base and J dropped 0 bases, with 10 bases sitting between them. This CDR3 is CASSLFSRLSYEQYF. For the CDR3, the DNA is TGTGCCAGCAGTTTATTCTCCAGGCTCTCCTACGAGCAGTACTTC.

This clonotype was observed at least ten times. V and J are TRBV12-5 and TRBJ2-1; D gene unclear. V lost 0 bases and J lost 11, with 11 bases in between. This CDR3 is built from 13 residues. Germline V gene lookup returns CDR1 LGHNT and CDR2 FRNRAP. CDR3 amino acids: CASGLVPAEKQFF. The DNA for the CDR3 is TGTGCTAGTGGTTTGGTACCGGCAGAGAAGCAGTTCTTC.

The sample holds many counts of this clonotype. The chain employs TRBV20-1 and TRBJ1-6; D ambiguous. This CDR3 is 15 amino acids long. Deletions cut 5 bases from V and 5 bases from J, with 16 bases between. Germline values: CDR1 DFQATT, CDR2 SNEGSKA (reference sequence). CDR3 in amino acids: CSARWSPTNNSPLHF. CDR3 bases: TGCAGTGCTCGCTGGTCCCCGACGAATAATTCACCCCTCCACTTT.

This clonotype was recorded many times. The V and J genes are TRBV2 and TRBJ1-6, with 10 bases lining up with TRBD1. V gave up 10 bases and J gave up 10 bases; unmatched junction bases: 22. The CDR3 contains 18 residues. Germline V gene lookup returns CDR1 SNHLY and CDR2 FYNNEI. The CDR3 DNA follows: TGTGCCACCATGGACGAAGGGGGACCAGGGACAGGGGTATCACCCCTCCACTTT. Its translation: CATMDEGGPGTGVSPLHF.

There are many counts of this clonotype. This chain uses TRBV14 with TRBJ1-5; TRBD1 might be the D (6 bases). The CDR3 has 18 amino acids. Germline lookup yields CDR1 SGHDN and CDR2 FVKESK. V was shortened by 4 bases and J by 0 bases, with 19 bases between the two germline ends. CDR3 DNA: TGTGCCAGCAGCCCACAGGGTCAAGGCCATTATAGCAATCAGCCCCAGCATTTT. This gives the protein CASSPQGQGHYSNQPQHF. The full variable domain, its missing parts supplied by reference TRBV14 and TRBJ1-5, is EAGVTQFPSHSVIEKGQTVTLRCDPISGHDNLYWYRRVMGKEIKFLLHFVKESKQDESGMPNNRFLAERTGGTYSTLKVQPAELEDSGVYFCASSPQGQGHYSNQPQHFGDGTRLSIL.

This clonotype was observed at least ten times. The CDR3 sequence is CATSDSNQLAGVETQYF. The CDR3 DNA reads TGTGCCACCAGTGACTCCAATCAACTAGCGGGGGTCGAGACCCAGTACTTC. V is TRBV24-1 and J is TRBJ2-5; 11 bases align to TRBD2. Germline CDR1 is KGHDR and CDR2 is SFDVKD. The CDR3 totals 17 residues. V shed 4 bases, J shed 5 bases, and the junction held 11 bases outside the gene matches.

A few counts support this clonotype. This chain uses TRBV28 with TRBJ1-2, with 7 bases lining up with TRBD1. Germline values: CDR1 MDHEN, CDR2 SYDVKM. The length of the CDR3 is 13 residues. V gave up 8 bases and J gave up 5 bases; unmatched junction bases: 8. CDR3 residues: CASGTALSYGYTF. CDR3 nucleotides: TGTGCCAGCGGGACAGCCCTAAGTTATGGCTACACCTTC.

The chain links TRBV10-3 to TRBJ2-7; possible D gene TRBD1, 5 bases. With 4 bases removed from V and 3 bases from J, the gap between germline ends came to 7 bases. Germline CDR1 is ENHRY and CDR2 is SYGVKD. The CDR3 consists of 12 residues. The CDR3 here is CAISGQYYEQYF. CDR3 DNA: TGTGCCATCAGTGGACAGTACTACGAGCAGTACTTC.

This clonotype showed up many times. The J gene is TRBJ2-1, the V gene TRBV11-2, with 10 bases fitting TRBD2. The CDR3 runs to 16 residues. Germline CDR1 is SGHAT and CDR2 is FQNNGV. V lost 5 bases, J lost 4 bases, and 8 bases stayed unmatched. The CDR3 loop is CASSLGLAEMYNEQFF. In DNA, the CDR3 is TGTGCCAGCAGCCTAGGACTAGCGGAGATGTACAATGAGCAGTTCTTC.

Only a few counts were recorded for this clonotype. The rearrangement joins TRBV29-1 to TRBJ2-1; D perhaps matches TRBD1 (7 bases). The CDR3 is 15 amino acids. The V and J ends lost 6 bases and 8 bases respectively, with 23 bases between them. The germline V gene has CDR1 SQVTM and CDR2 ANQGSEA. The CDR3 nucleotides are TGCAGCGTCGAGGGTGTCAGGGGGGCTAGGGATGAGCAGTTCTTC. It translates to CSVEGVRGARDEQFF.

This clonotype was seen at least ten times. The gene calls are TRBV9 and TRBJ2-5; 7 bases map to TRBD1. With 4 bases clipped from V and 5 bases from J, the junction kept 11 bases outside the gene matches. There are 15 residues in the CDR3. CDR1 SGDLS and CDR2 YYNGEE come from the germline V gene. The CDR3 sequence: CASSTRDSLTETQYF. CDR3 DNA sequence: TGTGCCAGCAGCACCCGGGACAGCTTGACGGAGACCCAGTACTTC.

This clonotype was found many times. V is TRBV20-1 and J is TRBJ1-1, with 9 bases lining up with TRBD1. Per germline, CDR1 DFQATT and CDR2 SNEGSKA (reference sequence). This CDR3 region has 15 residues. Germline trimming cut 0 bases from V and 5 bases from J; bases unmatched to any gene: 7. The CDR3 sequence is CSARDYDRGKTEAFF. The CDR3 DNA follows: TGCAGTGCTAGAGACTATGACAGGGGGAAAACTGAAGCTTTCTTT.

J is TRBJ2-7 and V is TRBV4-1; 9 bases are a match to TRBD1. This CDR3 is built from 17 residues. The junction had 16 bases not matched to a gene; V was cut back by 4 bases and J by 6 bases. Per the germline V gene, CDR1 is MGHRA and CDR2 is YSYEKL. The CDR3 spells CASSPEGDRADWSEQYF. CDR3 sequence (DNA): TGCGCCAGCAGCCCAGAGGGGGACAGGGCGGATTGGAGCGAGCAGTACTTC.